These 21 T cell receptor beta chains came from one sample sequenced in a study of T cell changes during pregnancy in multiple sclerosis (dated by TCRdb to the late 2010s). Library preparation employed the immunoSEQ multiplex PCR assay. What TCRdb holds here is the immuneACCESS table cut down to in-frame rearrangements. Part of the clones is not present; checked against another copy, under half of the missing clones reflect an unresolved V gene, and the others are unexplained. Across this sample there are tens of thousands of clones, with about nine tenths seen only once. Over 3.5% of the sample comes from the top ten. Sequencing was performed on peripheral blood, taken after pregnancy. These receptors were taken from a female donor in good health, enrolled as a control in a pregnancy study.

The chain uses TRBV28 and TRBJ1-1; 7 bases map to TRBD1. The J segment lost 5 bases and the V segment lost 3 bases, leaving 6 bases of the junction unmatched. The CDR3 is 14 residues long. From germline, CDR1 is MDHEN and CDR2 SYDVKM. CDR3 in DNA: TGTGCCAGCAGTTTTGAGGGGGCAACAACTGAAGCTTTCTTT. Translated: CASSFEGATTEAFF.

The chain uses TRBV5-1 and TRBJ2-1; 9 bases match TRBD2. V dropped 0 bases and J dropped 0; count of bases not matched to a gene: 4. CDR1 and CDR2 (germline): SGHRS, YFSETQ. The CDR3 length is 17 residues. The chain's CDR3 is CASSLVGAGGSYNEQFF. The CDR3 bases are TGCGCCAGCAGCTTGGTGGGAGCGGGGGGCTCCTACAATGAGCAGTTCTTC.

CDR3 residues: CASSLEVGAHEQYF. DNA of the CDR3: TGCGCCAGCAGCTTGGAAGTAGGGGCCCACGAGCAGTACTTC. The gene calls are TRBV5-1 and TRBJ2-7; TRBD1 is a possible D gene (5 bases). Looked up from germline, CDR1 is SGHRS and CDR2 is YFSETQ. The germline V and J ends were trimmed by 0 bases and 5 bases, with 12 bases remaining between them. CDR3 length equals 14 residues. Using reference TRBV5-1 and TRBJ2-7 for the parts outside the CDR3, the full variable domain is KAGVTQTPRYLIKTRGQQVTLSCSPISGHRSVSWYQQTPGQGLQFLFEYFSETQRNKGNFPGRFSGRQFSNSRSEMNVSTLELGDSALYLCASSLEVGAHEQYFGPGTRLTVT.

Notes on this clone: Other DNA sequences in the same sample also yield this CDR3. V usage is TRBV5-1 and J usage is TRBJ2-1; 7 bases agree with TRBD2. Germline V gene lookup returns CDR1 SGHRS and CDR2 YFSETQ. This CDR3 has 15 amino acids. The V segment lost 4 bases and the J segment 0 bases; nucleotides outside the gene matches: 4. For the CDR3, the DNA is TGCGCCAGCAGCCTGGGCGGGAGCTCCTACAATGAGCAGTTCTTC. Protein: CASSLGGSSYNEQFF.

The chain uses TRBV27 and TRBJ1-6; D remains ambiguous. Germline V lookup: CDR1 MNHEY, CDR2 SMNVEV (reference sequence). The CDR3 consists of 14 residues. V was pared by 0 bases and J by 6 bases, with 6 bases between. The CDR3 loop reads CASSLSRGNSPLHF. CDR3 DNA: TGTGCCAGCAGTTTATCGCGGGGTAATTCACCCCTCCACTTT.

This clone was seen only once. V is TRBV7-2 and J is TRBJ1-2; maybe TRBD1 (6 bases). The length of the CDR3 is 15 residues. Germline V lookup: CDR1 SGHTA, CDR2 FQGNSA. V lost 0 bases, J lost 2 bases, and 10 bases lay in between. For the CDR3, the DNA is TGTGCCAGCAGCTTAGCCCCAGGGGCAAACTATGGCTACACCTTC. Protein sequence: CASSLAPGANYGYTF. Complete variable domain (other parts from reference TRBV7-2 and TRBJ1-2): GAGVSQSPSNKVTEKGKDVELRCDPISGHTALYWYRQSLGQGLEFLIYFQGNSAPDKSGLPSDRFSAERTGGSVSTLTIQRTQQEDSAVYLCASSLAPGANYGYTFGSGTRLTVV.

This chain joins TRBV28 and TRBJ1-3; no definite D call. The CDR3 extends over 15 amino acids. The germline V gene encodes CDR1 MDHEN and CDR2 SYDVKM. The V end was cut by 5 bases, the J end by 4 bases, with 15 bases between. In DNA, the CDR3 is TGTGCCAGCAGTCTGCCCCGGGGTTACGGAAACACCATATATTTT. Translated: CASSLPRGYGNTIYF.

This clone has only a few counts. The chain employs TRBV20-1 and TRBJ1-1; 7 bases match TRBD1. The CDR3 runs to 11 residues. The germline gives CDR1 DFQATT, CDR2 SNEGSKA (reference sequence). Trimming at V came to 6 bases and at J to 7 bases, leaving 5 bases not matched to a gene. This CDR3 is CSAVGQYEAFF. DNA for the CDR3: TGCAGTGCGGTGGGACAGTATGAAGCTTTCTTT.

The CDR3 here is CASSLKSGGADEQFF. For the CDR3, the DNA is TGCGCCAGCAGCTTGAAAAGCGGGGGGGCCGATGAGCAGTTCTTC. The V call is TRBV5-1, the J call TRBJ2-1, with 10 bases lining up with TRBD2. J gave up 8 bases and V 1 base, and 6 bases lay outside the gene matches. The V gene's germline CDR1 is SGHRS and CDR2 YFSETQ. This CDR3 is 15 amino acids long.

The chain is built from TRBV4-3 and TRBJ1-5, with D uncertain. V lost 7 bases to trimming and J lost 2 bases, with 24 bases between them. CDR1 is LGHNA, CDR2 YSLEER, per germline. The CDR3 extends over 18 amino acids. CDR3: CASIRSRAGEQCNQPQHF. In DNA, the CDR3 is TGCGCCAGCATACGATCCCGGGCCGGGGAACAGTGCAATCAGCCCCAGCATTTT.

This rearrangement joins TRBV19 to TRBJ2-5; 16 nucleotides line up with TRBD2. With V trimmed by 5 bases and J by 1 base, 7 bases remained unmatched. CDR3 length: 18 amino acids. CDR1 is LNHDA and CDR2 is SQIVND in the germline V gene (reference sequence). The CDR3 nucleotides are TGTGCCAGTAGTTTCTCCGGGACTAGCGGGGGGGCCCAAGAGACCCAGTACTTC. This codes for CASSFSGTSGGAQETQYF.

CDR3 loop: CASSLGPGSTNEKLFF. The CDR3 bases are TGCGCCAGCAGCTTGGGACCAGGATCAACTAATGAAAAACTGTTTTTT. V and J are TRBV5-1 and TRBJ1-4; D remains unclear. The germline V gene has CDR1 SGHRS and CDR2 YFSETQ. Trimming left V 0 bases short and J 0 bases short, with 9 bases between. This CDR3 is built from 16 residues.

V is TRBV4-1 and J is TRBJ1-1; D call uncertain. The CDR3 has 15 amino acids. The germline V gene encodes CDR1 MGHRA and CDR2 YSYEKL. V was shortened by 2 bases and J by 5 bases, with 15 bases between the two germline ends. As DNA, the CDR3 is TGCGCCAGCAGCCAATTCCTGACGGGGAAAACTGAAGCTTTCTTT. Translating gives CASSQFLTGKTEAFF.

The rearrangement joins TRBV7-2 to TRBJ1-2; 10 bases are a match to TRBD1. Germline V gene data show CDR1 as SGHTA and CDR2 as FQGNSA. The CDR3 extends over 16 amino acids. V trimming: 5 bases; J trimming: 5 bases; junction bases outside the gene matches: 11. CDR3: CASSLPRDRGTYGYTF. The CDR3 nucleotides read TGTGCCAGCAGCCTCCCCCGGGACAGGGGCACTTATGGCTACACCTTC.

The table lists this clone with a few counts. The V call is TRBV6-4, the J call TRBJ2-3; 8 nucleotides align to TRBD2. Germline CDR1 and CDR2: MRHNA and SNTAGT. The ends lost 3 bases at V and 2 bases at J; junction bases unmatched: 4. CDR3 length equals 15 residues. CDR3 nucleotide sequence: TGTGCCAGCAGTGAGTCGGGAGGGGCCACAGATACGCAGTATTTT. It specifies CASSESGGATDTQYF.

The rearrangement uses TRBV5-4 and TRBJ1-3, with D maybe TRBD1 (5 bases). The V gene lost 5 bases and the J gene lost 0 bases, with 12 bases spanning the gap. Germline lookup yields CDR1 SGHNT and CDR2 YYREEE (reference sequence). The CDR3 is 15 residues long. DNA of the CDR3: TGTGCCAGCAGACCAGACAGTCTCTCTGGAAACACCATATATTTT. It codes for CASRPDSLSGNTIYF.

This chain joins TRBV19 and TRBJ1-3, with TRBD1 matching over 10 bases. Looked up from germline, CDR1 is LNHDA and CDR2 is SQIVND (reference sequence). V was clipped by 8 bases and J by 4 bases; unmatched bases: 11. The CDR3 totals 16 residues. CDR3 nucleotides: TGTGCCAGTTATTCGACGGGACAGGGGTACGGAAACACCATATATTTT. The encoded protein is CASYSTGQGYGNTIYF.

This chain connects TRBV28 to TRBJ1-1; 7 bases agree with TRBD1. Per germline, CDR1 MDHEN and CDR2 SYDVKM. CDR3 length equals 12 residues. V shed 6 bases, J shed 6 bases, and the junction held 4 bases outside the gene matches. CDR3 region: CASRGTVAEAFF. CDR3 bases: TGTGCCAGCAGGGGGACAGTAGCTGAAGCTTTCTTT.

In its sample, this clone was seen once. V usage is TRBV7-3 and J usage is TRBJ2-5; unclear D gene. The CDR3 loop spans 13 amino acids. Germline V lookup: CDR1 SGHTA, CDR2 FQGTGA. Deletions cut 5 bases from V and 0 bases from J, with 7 bases between. The DNA of the CDR3 is TGTGCCAGCAGCGACACCAACCAAGAGACCCAGTACTTC. It specifies CASSDTNQETQYF.

The chain carries TRBV4-3 and TRBJ2-1; D is uncertain. Trimming removed 0 bases at V and 7 bases at J, with 13 bases between. CDR3 size: 15 residues. Germline V CDR1 and CDR2: LGHNA, YSLEER. In DNA form, the CDR3 reads TGCGCCAGCAGCCAAGATAAGCTAGGTTTGAATGAGCAGTTCTTC. This codes for CASSQDKLGLNEQFF.

The J gene is TRBJ2-7, the V gene TRBV5-4, with 9 bases identical to TRBD1. Germline loops: CDR1 SGHNT, CDR2 YYREEE (reference sequence). This CDR3 region has 14 residues. Trimming removed 4 bases from V and 5 bases from J; junction bases left unmatched: 7. The CDR3 reads CASSLGQGIDEQYF. The CDR3 DNA is TGTGCCAGCAGCCTGGGACAGGGTATCGACGAGCAGTACTTC.